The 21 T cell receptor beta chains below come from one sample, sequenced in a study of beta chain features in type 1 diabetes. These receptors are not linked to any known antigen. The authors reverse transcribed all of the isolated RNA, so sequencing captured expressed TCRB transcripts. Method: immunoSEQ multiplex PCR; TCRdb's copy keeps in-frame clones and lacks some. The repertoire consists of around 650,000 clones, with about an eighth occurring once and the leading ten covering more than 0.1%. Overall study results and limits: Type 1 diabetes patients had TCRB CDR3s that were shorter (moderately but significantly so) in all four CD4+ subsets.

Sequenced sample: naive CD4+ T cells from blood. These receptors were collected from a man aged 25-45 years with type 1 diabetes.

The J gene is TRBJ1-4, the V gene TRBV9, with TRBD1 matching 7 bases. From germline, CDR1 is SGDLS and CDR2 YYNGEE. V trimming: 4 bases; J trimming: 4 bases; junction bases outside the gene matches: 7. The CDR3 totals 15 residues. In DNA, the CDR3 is TGTGCCAGCAGCCTCACCGGGACAGATAATGAAAAACTGTTTTTT. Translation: CASSLTGTDNEKLFF.

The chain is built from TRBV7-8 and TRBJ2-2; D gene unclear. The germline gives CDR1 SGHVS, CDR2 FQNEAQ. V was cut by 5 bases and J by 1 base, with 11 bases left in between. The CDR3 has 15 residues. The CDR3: CASSPILGNTGELFF. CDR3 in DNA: TGTGCCAGCAGCCCAATCCTCGGGAACACCGGGGAGCTGTTTTTT.

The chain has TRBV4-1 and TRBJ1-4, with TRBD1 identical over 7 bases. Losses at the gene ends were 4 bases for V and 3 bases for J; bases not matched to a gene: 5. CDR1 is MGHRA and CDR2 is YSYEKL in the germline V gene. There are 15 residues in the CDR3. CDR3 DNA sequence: TGCGCCAGCAGCCTAAGACAGGGTTCTAATGAAAAACTGTTTTTT. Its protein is CASSLRQGSNEKLFF.

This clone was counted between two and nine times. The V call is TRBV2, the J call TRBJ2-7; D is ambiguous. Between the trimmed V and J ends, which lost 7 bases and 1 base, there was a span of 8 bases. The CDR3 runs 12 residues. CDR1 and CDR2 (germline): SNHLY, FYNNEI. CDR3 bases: TGTGCCAGCACCAAGGAGTCCTACGAGCAGTACTTC. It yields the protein CASTKESYEQYF.

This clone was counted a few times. The CDR3 reads CASSPLFGVSTEAFF. The CDR3 region has the DNA TGTGCCAGCAGTCCCCTCTTCGGAGTTTCGACTGAAGCTTTCTTT. The chain employs TRBV27 and TRBJ1-1; D uncertain. V lost 5 bases, J lost 5 bases, and 18 bases lay in between. The CDR3 contains 15 residues. Germline V CDR1 and CDR2: MNHEY, SMNVEV (reference sequence).

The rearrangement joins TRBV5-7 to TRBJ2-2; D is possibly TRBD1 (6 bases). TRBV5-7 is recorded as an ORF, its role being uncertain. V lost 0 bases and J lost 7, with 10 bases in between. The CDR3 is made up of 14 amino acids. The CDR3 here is CASSLGQGLGELFF. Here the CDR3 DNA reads TGTGCCAGCAGCTTGGGCCAGGGGCTCGGGGAGCTGTTTTTT.

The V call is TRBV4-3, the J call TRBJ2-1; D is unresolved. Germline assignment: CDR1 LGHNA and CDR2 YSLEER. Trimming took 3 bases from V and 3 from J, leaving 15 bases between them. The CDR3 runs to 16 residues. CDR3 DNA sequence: TGCGCCAGCAGCCAGGCGACTGGACCTAGCTACAATGAGCAGTTCTTC. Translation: CASSQATGPSYNEQFF.

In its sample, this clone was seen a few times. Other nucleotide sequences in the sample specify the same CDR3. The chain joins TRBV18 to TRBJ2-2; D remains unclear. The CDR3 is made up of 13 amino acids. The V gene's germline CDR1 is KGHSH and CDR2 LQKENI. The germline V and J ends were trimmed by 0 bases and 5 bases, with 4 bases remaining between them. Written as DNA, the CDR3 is TGTGCCAGCTCACCACCGGGAACCGGGGAGCTGTTTTTT. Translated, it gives CASSPPGTGELFF.

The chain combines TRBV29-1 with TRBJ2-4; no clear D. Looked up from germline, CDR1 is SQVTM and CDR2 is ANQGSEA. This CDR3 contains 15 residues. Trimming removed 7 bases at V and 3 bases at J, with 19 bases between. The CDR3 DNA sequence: TGCAGCGCGTGGGAAGGCGGTACGGTCAAAAACATTCAGTACTTC. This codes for CSAWEGGTVKNIQYF.

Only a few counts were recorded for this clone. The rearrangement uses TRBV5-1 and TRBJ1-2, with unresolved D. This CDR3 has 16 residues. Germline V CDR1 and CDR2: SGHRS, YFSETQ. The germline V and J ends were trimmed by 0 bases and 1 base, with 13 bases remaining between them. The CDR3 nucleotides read TGCGCCAGCAGCTTGGCCATGACTGACTATAACTATGGCTACACCTTC. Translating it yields CASSLAMTDYNYGYTF.

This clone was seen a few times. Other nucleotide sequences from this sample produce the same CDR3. The CDR3 loop is CASSLDGSNQPQHF. The CDR3 DNA is TGCGCCAGCAGCTTGGACGGTAGCAATCAGCCCCAGCATTTT. The chain links TRBV5-1 to TRBJ1-5; D is uncertain. The CDR3 totals 14 residues. CDR1 and CDR2 (germline): SGHRS, YFSETQ. Trimming left V 0 bases short and J 0 bases short, with 4 bases between.

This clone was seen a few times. CDR3 protein: CASSPEPGGGEQYF. The DNA of the CDR3 is TGTGCCAGCAGCCCCGAACCAGGGGGTGGCGAGCAGTACTTC. The chain is built from TRBV9 and TRBJ2-7; 7 nucleotides line up with TRBD1. This CDR3 region has 14 residues. Germline lookup yields CDR1 SGDLS and CDR2 YYNGEE. With 4 bases clipped from V and 6 bases from J, the junction kept 10 bases outside the gene matches.

CDR3 DNA: TGTGCCAGCAGCCCAAGATTATCGGGACAGCCCTACAATGAGCAGTTCTTC. Translation gives CASSPRLSGQPYNEQFF. The V gene is TRBV9, the J gene TRBJ2-1; 7 bases map to TRBD1. Trimming cost V 4 bases and J 2 bases; bases outside gene matches: 12. Germline V gives CDR1 SGDLS, CDR2 YYNGEE. The CDR3 extends over 17 amino acids.

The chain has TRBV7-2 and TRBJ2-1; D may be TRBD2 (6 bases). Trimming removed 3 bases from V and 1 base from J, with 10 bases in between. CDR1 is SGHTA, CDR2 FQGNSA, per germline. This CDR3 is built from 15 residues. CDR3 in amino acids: CASSFGGRSYNEQFF. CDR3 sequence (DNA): TGTGCCAGCAGCTTTGGGGGGAGGTCCTACAATGAGCAGTTCTTC.

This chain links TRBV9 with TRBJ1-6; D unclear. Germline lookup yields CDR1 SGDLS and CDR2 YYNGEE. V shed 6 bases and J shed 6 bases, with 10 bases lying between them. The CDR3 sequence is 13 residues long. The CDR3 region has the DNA TGTGCCAGCAAGGGAGGGAGTAATTCACCCCTCCACTTT. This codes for CASKGGSNSPLHF.

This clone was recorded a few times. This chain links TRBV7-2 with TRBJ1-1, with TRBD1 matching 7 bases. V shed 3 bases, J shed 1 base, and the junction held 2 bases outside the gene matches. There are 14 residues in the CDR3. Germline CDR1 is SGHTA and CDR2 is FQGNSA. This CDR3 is CASSFGTANTEAFF. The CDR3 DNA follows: TGTGCCAGCAGCTTTGGGACAGCGAACACTGAAGCTTTCTTT.

The CDR3 here is CASSTGADGYTF. The DNA for the CDR3 is TGTGCCAGCAGCACCGGGGCCGATGGCTACACCTTC. The rearrangement links TRBV11-2 to TRBJ1-2; D possibly corresponds to TRBD1 (5 bases). The V gene's germline CDR1 is SGHAT and CDR2 FQNNGV. This CDR3 has 12 residues. With 5 bases removed from V and 6 bases from J, the gap between germline ends came to 10 bases.

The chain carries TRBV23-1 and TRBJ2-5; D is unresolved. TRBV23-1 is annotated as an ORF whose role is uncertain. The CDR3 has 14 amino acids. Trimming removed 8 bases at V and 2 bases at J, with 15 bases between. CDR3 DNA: TGCGCCAGCGGAACCCCTAACCCTCAAGAGACCCAGTACTTC. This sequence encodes CASGTPNPQETQYF.

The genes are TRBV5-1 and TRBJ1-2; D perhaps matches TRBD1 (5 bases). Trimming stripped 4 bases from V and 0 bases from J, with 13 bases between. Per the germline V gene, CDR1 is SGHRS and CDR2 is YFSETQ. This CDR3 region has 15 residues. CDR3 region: CASSTGLGPNYGYTF. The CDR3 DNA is TGCGCCAGCAGCACGGGACTTGGGCCTAACTATGGCTACACCTTC.

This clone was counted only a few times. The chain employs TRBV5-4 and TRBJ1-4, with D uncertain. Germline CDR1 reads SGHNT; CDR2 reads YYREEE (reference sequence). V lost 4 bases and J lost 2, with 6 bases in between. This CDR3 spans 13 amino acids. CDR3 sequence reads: CASSLDTNEKLFF. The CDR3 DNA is TGTGCCAGCAGCCTGGACACTAATGAAAAACTGTTTTTT.

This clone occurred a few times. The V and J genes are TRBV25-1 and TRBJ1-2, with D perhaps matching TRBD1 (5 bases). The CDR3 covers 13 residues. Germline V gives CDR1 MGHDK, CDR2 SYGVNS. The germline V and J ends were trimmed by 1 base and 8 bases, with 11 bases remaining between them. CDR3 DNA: TGTGCCAGCAGTGAATCAGCAGGGTTCGGCTACACCTTC. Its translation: CASSESAGFGYTF.